This T cell receptor (beta chain) came from a study of blood T cell repertoires in COVID-19. Study background: Samples taken during acute and convalescent COVID-19 were collected in the United States, Italy and Spain. Sources were T cells, B-cell-depleted T cells, or PBMCs; the material itself was cDNA or gDNA.

This clone turned up a few times. The V gene lost 0 bases and the J gene lost 3 bases, with 12 bases spanning the gap. This CDR3 is built from 15 residues. The V gene's germline CDR1 is GTSNPN and CDR2 SVGIG (reference sequence). In the source study's methods: Reference gene primers were amplified, and this amplification served to estimate nucleated cell counts. TCRdb's table, derived via immunoSEQ multiplex PCR, lists solely in-frame clones and lacks some. The DNA was the basis for D and trimming; V, J and clone size are from that table. The sample carries approximately 70,000 clones, roughly 87% recorded once.

Sequencing used peripheral blood. The rearrangement uses TRBV30 and TRBJ1-5; D gene unclear. This sequence was found in a woman aged 50 to 65 with acute or convalescent COVID-19. In DNA form, the CDR3 reads TGTGCCTGGAGTGTACTACCGGGTTCCAATCAGCCCCAGCATTTT. Residues: CAWSVLPGSNQPQHF.